The 19 T cell receptor beta chains presented below share a single source sample, sequenced in a study of shared T cell receptors in the human thymus. TCRdb's copy holds only in-frame clones and misses some; the assay was immunoSEQ multiplex PCR. In the table there are about 380,000 clones, roughly 94% of which are singletons. The specimen was thymocytes. These receptors were collected from a human donor.

The count of this clone is one. This CDR3 is CSVGDSPTGELFF. In nucleotides, the CDR3 is TGCAGCGTTGGGGACAGCCCCACCGGGGAGCTGTTTTTT. The chain joins TRBV29-1 to TRBJ2-2; 7 nucleotides align to TRBD1. V gave up 4 bases and J gave up 4 bases; unmatched junction bases: 3. CDR3 size: 13 residues. CDR1 and CDR2 (germline): SQVTM, ANQGSEA.

The CDR3 nucleotides read TGCGCCAGCAGCCAAGAGCAGGGGGCTGATGAGCAGTACTTC. Protein: CASSQEQGADEQYF. This sequence joins TRBV4-3 and TRBJ2-7; 8 bases fit TRBD1. Germline trimming cut 0 bases from V and 7 bases from J; bases unmatched to any gene: 5. In germline, CDR1 is LGHNA, CDR2 YSLEER. The CDR3 spans 14 residues.

The chain combines TRBV6-1 with TRBJ2-7; no reliable D call. Germline-derived CDR1 and CDR2 are MNHNS and SASEGT. The V gene lost 7 bases and the J gene lost 0 bases, with 10 bases spanning the gap. This CDR3 is built from 13 residues. The CDR3 loop reads CASTSGPSYEQYF. CDR3 in DNA: TGTGCCAGCACTTCAGGTCCCTCCTACGAGCAGTACTTC.

V and J are TRBV4-1 and TRBJ2-1, with unresolved D. Between the trimmed V and J ends, which lost 3 bases and 4 bases, there was a span of 19 bases. Germline-derived CDR1 and CDR2 are MGHRA and YSYEKL. This CDR3 comprises 17 residues. CDR3 sequence reads: CASSQVPGPVPYNEQFF. The DNA for the CDR3 is TGCGCCAGCAGCCAGGTACCGGGCCCCGTCCCTTACAATGAGCAGTTCTTC.

The chain links TRBV13 to TRBJ1-4, with TRBD1 matching 7 bases. CDR1 is PRHDT, CDR2 FYEKMQ, per germline (reference sequence). The V segment lost 2 bases and the J segment 5 bases; nucleotides outside the gene matches: 5. This CDR3 has 15 residues. CDR3 sequence: CASSLSRDRNEKLFF. The CDR3 DNA is TGTGCCAGCAGCTTATCCCGGGACAGAAATGAAAAACTGTTTTTT.

This chain uses TRBV9 with TRBJ2-3; 14 positions match TRBD2. The CDR3 spans 19 residues. The V gene end was trimmed by 4 bases and the J gene end by 6 bases; junction bases not matched to a gene: 16. From germline, CDR1 is SGDLS and CDR2 YYNGEE. The CDR3 loop reads CASSFLPEGLAGVKDTQYF. The CDR3 region has the DNA TGTGCCAGCAGCTTCCTGCCAGAGGGACTAGCGGGAGTAAAGGATACGCAGTATTTT.

The CDR3 DNA reads as TGTGCCAGCAGCTTAAGTATACATAGTCCTAGCACAGATACGCAGTATTTT. This codes for CASSLSIHSPSTDTQYF. V and J are TRBV7-9 and TRBJ2-3; D gene uncertain. CDR3 length: 17 amino acids. Trimming shortened V by 2 bases and J by 0 bases, and 15 bases separated the two germline ends. CDR1 SEHNR and CDR2 FQNEAQ come from the germline V gene (reference sequence). Variable domain in full (rest from reference TRBV7-9 and TRBJ2-3): DTGVSQNPRHKITKRGQNVTFRCDPISEHNRLYWYRQTLGQGPEFLTYFQNEAQLEKSRLLSDRFSAERPKGSFSTLEIQRTEQGDSAMYLCASSLSIHSPSTDTQYFGPGTRLTVL.

This chain joins TRBV6-5 and TRBJ1-1, with D possibly TRBD1 on 5 matching bases. The CDR3 extends over 14 amino acids. V lost 7 bases and J lost 1, with 13 bases in between. Germline CDR1 reads MNHEY; CDR2 reads SVGAGI. The CDR3 DNA reads as TGTGCCAGCACATCTTGGGGGGAGAACACTGAAGCTTTCTTT. It specifies CASTSWGENTEAFF.

The rearrangement links TRBV9 to TRBJ2-3; either TRBD1 or TRBD2 may supply D (5 bases each). CDR1 is SGDLS and CDR2 is YYNGEE in the germline V gene. The V end was cut by 1 base, the J end by 6 bases, with 15 bases between. This CDR3 contains 15 residues. The CDR3 region is CASSVPGRREDTQYF. Written as DNA, the CDR3 is TGTGCCAGCAGCGTACCGGGACGTCGCGAGGATACGCAGTATTTT.

The rearrangement links TRBV5-1 to TRBJ2-2; 7 bases line up with TRBD2. The CDR3 is 17 residues long. V shed 1 base, J shed 4 bases, and the junction held 10 bases outside the gene matches. In germline, CDR1 is SGHRS, CDR2 YFSETQ. This CDR3 reads CASSLTQEGGSTGELFF. The CDR3 nucleotides are TGCGCCAGCAGCTTGACTCAGGAGGGAGGGAGCACCGGGGAGCTGTTTTTT.

This chain joins TRBV28 and TRBJ1-5; 7 bases line up with TRBD1. After removal of 0 bases from V and 1 base from J, the junction contained 6 bases not matched to a gene. Germline V lookup: CDR1 MDHEN, CDR2 SYDVKM. The CDR3 extends over 17 amino acids. The CDR3 protein is CASSLCGDRASNQPQHF. CDR3 bases: TGTGCCAGCAGTTTATGCGGTGACAGGGCGAGCAATCAGCCCCAGCATTTT.

The chain recombines TRBV10-3 with TRBJ2-5, with 12 bases lining up with TRBD2. Germline V gene lookup returns CDR1 ENHRY and CDR2 SYGVKD. V dropped 0 bases and J dropped 5; count of bases not matched to a gene: 13. This CDR3 is built from 19 residues. The DNA of the CDR3 is TGTGCCATCAGTGAGTCCCCCTCTAGCGGGAGGGCCCCAGTTGAGACCCAGTACTTC. Protein: CAISESPSSGRAPVETQYF.

A single count supports this clone. The V call is TRBV14, the J call TRBJ1-2, with 9 bases lining up with TRBD1. Germline CDR1 and CDR2: SGHDN and FVKESK. The CDR3 contains 18 residues. V lost 6 bases and J lost 2; bases outside the gene matches: 16. The chain's CDR3 is CASSRTRDRVNSNYGYTF. In DNA, the CDR3 is TGTGCCAGCAGTCGAACCCGGGACAGGGTTAACTCCAACTATGGCTACACCTTC.

V is TRBV20-1 and J is TRBJ1-1; D ambiguous. The CDR3 is 9 amino acids. In germline, CDR1 is DFQATT, CDR2 SNEGSKA (reference sequence). Trimming shortened V by 5 bases and J by 10 bases, and 8 bases separated the two germline ends. CDR3 in amino acids: CSAYELAFF. CDR3 nucleotides: TGCAGTGCTTATGAGTTAGCTTTCTTT.

The chain couples TRBV7-3 to TRBJ2-5; possibly TRBD1 for D (6 bases). The J call is uncertain, as TRBJ2-7 better fits the DNA end. Germline CDR1 and CDR2: SGHTA and FQGTGA. The CDR3 is 13 amino acids. Written as DNA, the CDR3 is TGTGCCAGCAGCTACAGGGACGTCCACGAGCAGTACTTC. This encodes CASSYRDVHEQYF.

The rearrangement uses TRBV15 and TRBJ2-3; TRBD2 matches 11 bases. CDR3 length: 17 residues. Trimming took 2 bases from V and 3 from J; bases not matched to a gene: 7. The germline gives CDR1 LNHNV, CDR2 YYDKDF (reference sequence). CDR3 bases: TGTGCCACCAGCAGACAACCTAGCGGGAGGAGTACAGATACGCAGTATTTT. Its protein product is CATSRQPSGRSTDTQYF.

V usage is TRBV28 and J usage is TRBJ2-7; 12 bases are a match to TRBD2. Germline V CDR1 and CDR2: MDHEN, SYDVKM. This CDR3 region has 16 residues. Unmatched junction bases numbered 8, after V lost 5 bases and J lost 3 bases. The CDR3 protein is CASSLPGLAGSYEQYF. In nucleotides, the CDR3 is TGTGCCAGCAGTCTCCCCGGACTAGCGGGAAGCTACGAGCAGTACTTC. Supplemented by reference TRBV28 and TRBJ2-7, the full variable domain reads DVKVTQSSRYLVKRTGEKVFLECVQDMDHENMFWYRQDPGLGLRLIYFSYDVKMKEKGDIPEGYSVSREKKERFSLILESASTNQTSMYLCASSLPGLAGSYEQYFGPGTRLTVT.

The chain has TRBV15 and TRBJ2-7; TRBD2 matches 10 bases. Germline V CDR1 and CDR2: LNHNV, YYDKDF (reference sequence). Unmatched junction bases numbered 0, after V lost 1 base and J lost 3 bases. The CDR3 has 14 amino acids. The CDR3 region is CATSRGLAGYEQYF. CDR3 sequence (DNA): TGTGCCACCAGCAGAGGACTAGCGGGCTACGAGCAGTACTTC. Complete variable domain (other parts from reference TRBV15 and TRBJ2-7): DAMVIQNPRYQVTQFGKPVTLSCSQTLNHNVMYWYQQKSSQAPKLLFHYYDKDFNNEADTPDNFQSRRPNTSFCFLDIRSPGLGDTAMYLCATSRGLAGYEQYFGPGTRLTVT.

The rearrangement joins TRBV27 to TRBJ2-1; 9 bases match TRBD1. CDR3 length: 13 residues. After removal of 8 bases from V and 6 bases from J, the junction contained 5 bases not matched to a gene. Germline CDR1 is MNHEY and CDR2 is SMNVEV (reference sequence). CDR3: CASGTGRANEQFF. CDR3 coding DNA: TGTGCCAGCGGGACAGGGAGGGCCAATGAGCAGTTCTTC.